The clone carrying this T cell receptor (beta chain) has a single count. Germline assignment: CDR1 SGHRS and CDR2 YFSETQ. The CDR3 spans 17 residues. The V and J ends lost 4 bases and 5 bases, in that order; junction bases with no gene match: 18. This entry belongs to a study of T cell changes during pregnancy in multiple sclerosis. TCRdb keeps only in-frame clones here, not all; method: immunoSEQ multiplex PCR. The sample has about 92,000 clones, 90% to 95% seen once; the top ten hold approximately 2.2%. Sequencing was performed on peripheral blood, taken in the third trimester of pregnancy. The sequence was obtained from a female donor with multiple sclerosis, enrolled in a pregnancy study. The J gene is TRBJ2-7, the V gene TRBV5-1, with TRBD2 matching 7 bases. The chain's CDR3 is CASSPGVLGRAVDEQYF. CDR3 sequence (DNA): TGCGCCAGCAGCCCTGGAGTATTGGGGAGGGCCGTGGACGAGCAGTACTTC.